One and the same sample provided the 16 T cell receptor beta chains below, sequenced in a study of beta chain features in type 1 diabetes (dated by TCRdb to 2016 to 2019). Results and caveats for the whole study, not just this receptor: In all four CD4+ subsets, TCRB CDR3 length was moderately but significantly shorter in type 1 diabetes patients.

The library was built by means of the immunoSEQ multiplex PCR assay. The entire isolated RNA was reverse transcribed using the High Capacity cDNA Reverse Transcription Kit, and thus expressed TCRB transcripts were sequenced. TCRdb retrieved this table from immuneACCESS and kept in-frame rearrangements only. Not all clones are present; in checked studies, unresolved V genes account for under half, and no reason is known for the remainder. The sample profile shows about 280,000 clones; approximately 16% of them were found once. 0.015% to 0.017% of the sample rests with the top ten. Their antigens remain unidentified. The sample consisted of naive CD4+ T cells from blood. The meaning of the sample's cell subset or site label: true naive CD4+ T cells. The receptors originated from a man aged 18 to 30 with type 1 diabetes.

V is TRBV28 and J is TRBJ2-7; TRBD2 matches 12 bases. Germline CDR1 reads MDHEN; CDR2 reads SYDVKM. V dropped 9 bases and J dropped 3; count of bases not matched to a gene: 6. The length of the CDR3 is 14 residues. The CDR3 DNA reads TGTGCCAGTACTAGACTAGCGGGGGTCTACGAGCAGTACTTC. Translating it yields CASTRLAGVYEQYF.

With respect to this clone: Different DNA sequences within this sample yield the same CDR3. The rearrangement uses TRBV27 and TRBJ2-7, with unresolved D. V lost 3 bases and J 3 bases, leaving 3 bases between the germline ends. Germline values: CDR1 MNHEY, CDR2 SMNVEV (reference sequence). This CDR3 is built from 11 residues. CDR3 protein: CASSFNYEQYF. The CDR3 DNA is TGTGCCAGCAGTTTCAACTACGAGCAGTACTTC.

This clone turned up a few times. DNA for the CDR3: TGTGCCAGCAGTTTAGGGCTGTCAGGGCCCAACGAGCAGTACTTC. Its translation is CASSLGLSGPNEQYF. V and J are TRBV28 and TRBJ2-7, with a tentative D call TRBD1 (5 bases). Germline assignment: CDR1 MDHEN and CDR2 SYDVKM. CDR3 size: 15 residues. Between the trimmed V and J ends, which lost 2 bases and 5 bases, there was a span of 16 bases. Full variable domain (outside the CDR3, taken from reference TRBV28 and TRBJ2-7): DVKVTQSSRYLVKRTGEKVFLECVQDMDHENMFWYRQDPGLGLRLIYFSYDVKMKEKGDIPEGYSVSREKKERFSLILESASTNQTSMYLCASSLGLSGPNEQYFGPGTRLTVT.

The rearrangement uses TRBV15 and TRBJ2-1, with TRBD2 as a possible D gene (6 bases). Germline V lookup: CDR1 LNHNV, CDR2 YYDKDF (reference sequence). Trimming removed 1 base from V and 6 bases from J, with 10 bases in between. This CDR3 has 14 amino acids. The CDR3 reads CATSRVEGGNEQFF. CDR3 bases: TGTGCCACCAGCAGAGTGGAGGGTGGCAATGAGCAGTTCTTC.

This clone was picked up a small number of times. One end of the junction varies from germline; a read error may be responsible. V usage is TRBV7-9 and J usage is TRBJ2-7; tentative D call: TRBD2 (5 bases). CDR3 length: 11 amino acids. The germline V gene encodes CDR1 SEHNR and CDR2 FQNEAQ (reference sequence). CDR3 in amino acids: CASSPDLGLSF. CDR3 nucleotides: TGTGCCAGCAGCCCCGACCTAGGACTGTCCTTC.

This clone was seen a few times. CDR3 region: CASSYSPGVGNSPLHF. CDR3 sequence (DNA): TGTGCCAGCAGTTACTCGCCAGGGGTTGGGAATTCACCCCTCCACTTT. The rearrangement joins TRBV6-5 to TRBJ1-6; D might be TRBD1 (6 bases). The CDR3 is 16 amino acids. The V and J ends lost 0 bases and 7 bases respectively, with 13 bases between them. Germline V gives CDR1 MNHEY, CDR2 SVGAGI.

The V gene is TRBV7-2, the J gene TRBJ2-3, with TRBD2 identical over 13 bases. Germline V gene data show CDR1 as SGHTA and CDR2 as FQGNSA. V was clipped by 6 bases and J by 9 bases; unmatched bases: 9. The CDR3 length is 15 residues. CDR3 DNA sequence: TGTGCCAGCAGGGGTGGACTAGCGGGAGCCGGGACGCAGTATTTT. Its protein is CASRGGLAGAGTQYF.

This clone was detected a few times. The chain couples TRBV25-1 to TRBJ1-6; D remains ambiguous. Trimming left V 2 bases short and J 3 bases short, with 8 bases between. In germline, CDR1 is MGHDK, CDR2 SYGVNS. This CDR3 comprises 15 residues. The CDR3: CASSEAQLYNSPLHF. DNA of the CDR3: TGTGCCAGCAGTGAAGCACAGCTCTATAATTCACCCCTCCACTTT.

This clone was seen a few times. V and J are TRBV29-1 and TRBJ2-3; 10 positions match TRBD1. The CDR3 contains 16 residues. Unmatched junction bases numbered 10, after V lost 4 bases and J lost 3 bases. Germline CDR1 SQVTM, CDR2 ANQGSEA. In DNA form, the CDR3 reads TGCAGCGTTGCCCCACTGACAGGGGGCGGAACAGATACGCAGTATTTT. It codes for CSVAPLTGGGTDTQYF.

This clone was counted only a few times. V is TRBV28 and J is TRBJ1-2; D is uncertain. The V end lost 10 bases, the J end lost 4 bases, and 25 bases lay between the germline ends. From germline, CDR1 is MDHEN and CDR2 SYDVKM. This CDR3 is built from 16 residues. The CDR3: CATPDNTRAGIYGYTF. CDR3 nucleotide sequence: TGTGCCACCCCCGATAATACTCGAGCGGGGATCTATGGCTACACCTTC.

This clone has just a few counts. The chain uses TRBV5-1 and TRBJ2-1; D is unclear. CDR1 is SGHRS and CDR2 is YFSETQ in the germline V gene. Trimming stripped 0 bases from V and 10 bases from J, with 14 bases between. This CDR3 has 14 amino acids. The CDR3 sequence: CASSLAGDQREQFF. CDR3 coding DNA: TGCGCCAGCAGCTTGGCCGGTGATCAAAGAGAGCAGTTCTTC. Drawing the rest from reference TRBV5-1 and TRBJ2-1, the complete variable domain is KAGVTQTPRYLIKTRGQQVTLSCSPISGHRSVSWYQQTPGQGLQFLFEYFSETQRNKGNFPGRFSGRQFSNSRSEMNVSTLELGDSALYLCASSLAGDQREQFFGPGTRLTVL.

J is TRBJ1-3 and V is TRBV5-6; the D gene is possibly TRBD1 (6 bases). With 4 bases removed from V and 4 bases from J, the gap between germline ends came to 9 bases. The V gene's germline CDR1 is SGHDT and CDR2 YYEEEE. The CDR3 consists of 13 residues. CDR3: CASSGDIGNTIYF. The CDR3 nucleotides read TGTGCCAGCAGCGGGGACATCGGAAACACCATATATTTT.

The gene calls are TRBV7-2 and TRBJ2-7, with 7 bases aligning to TRBD1. Trimming removed 5 bases from V and 4 bases from J; junction bases left unmatched: 11. The CDR3 consists of 15 residues. CDR1 SGHTA and CDR2 FQGNSA come from the germline V gene. For the CDR3, the DNA is TGTGCCAGCAGCCGGGCCGGGACAGCTCTATACGAGCAGTACTTC. It specifies CASSRAGTALYEQYF. Complete variable domain (other parts from reference TRBV7-2 and TRBJ2-7): GAGVSQSPSNKVTEKGKDVELRCDPISGHTALYWYRQSLGQGLEFLIYFQGNSAPDKSGLPSDRFSAERTGGSVSTLTIQRTQQEDSAVYLCASSRAGTALYEQYFGPGTRLTVT.

The chain is built from TRBV18 and TRBJ2-1; D is ambiguous. Germline CDR1 reads KGHSH; CDR2 reads LQKENI. The CDR3 is 15 residues long. Trimming cost V 8 bases and J 5 bases, with 19 bases left between them. The CDR3 DNA sequence: TGTGCCAGCCACGCCCGGGTTTCGTCGCACAATGAGCAGTTCTTC. As protein: CASHARVSSHNEQFF.

This clone was counted between two and nine times. V and J are TRBV20-1 and TRBJ1-2; D is uncertain. Trimming removed 4 bases from V and 0 bases from J, with 3 bases in between. The CDR3 length is 11 residues. The germline V gene has CDR1 DFQATT and CDR2 SNEGSKA (reference sequence). The CDR3 region has the DNA TGCAGTGCTACAGCTAACTATGGCTACACCTTC. Translated, it gives CSATANYGYTF.

This clone was detected only a few times. V is TRBV12-5 and J is TRBJ1-2; 8 nucleotides agree with TRBD1. Per germline, CDR1 LGHNT and CDR2 FRNRAP. J lost 9 bases, V lost 6 bases, and 9 bases had no gene match. CDR3 length: 13 residues. The CDR3 DNA reads TGTGCTAGTGGAACACGGACAGGGAGTAGCTACACCTTC. Translating gives CASGTRTGSSYTF.